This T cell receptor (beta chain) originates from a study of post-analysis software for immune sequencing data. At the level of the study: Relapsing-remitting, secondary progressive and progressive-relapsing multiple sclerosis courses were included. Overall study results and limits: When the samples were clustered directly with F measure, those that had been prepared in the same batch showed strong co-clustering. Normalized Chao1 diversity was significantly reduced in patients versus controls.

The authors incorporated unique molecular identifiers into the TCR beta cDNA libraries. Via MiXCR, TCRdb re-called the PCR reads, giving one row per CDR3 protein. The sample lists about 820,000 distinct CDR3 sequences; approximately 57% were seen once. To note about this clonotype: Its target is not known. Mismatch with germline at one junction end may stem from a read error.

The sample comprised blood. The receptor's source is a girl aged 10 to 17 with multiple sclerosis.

The CDR3 here is CASSSGTSVFSFRETQYF. CDR3 nucleotides: TGTGCCAGCAGCTCCGGGACTAGCGTCTTCTCGTTTAGGGAGACTCAGTACTTC. The gene calls are TRBV5-5 and TRBJ2-5, with TRBD2 matching 10 bases. Germline assignment: CDR1 SGHKS and CDR2 YYEKEE (reference sequence). The CDR3 contains 18 residues.